One sample yielded the 10 T cell receptor beta chains listed below, sequenced in a study of molecular identifiers for immune sequencing clone quantification (dated by TCRdb to 2016 to 2018). The method was PCR. The sequencer was an Illumina HiSeq 4000. The public sequencing data were trimmed at Q25 with fastp and processed into clonotypes with MiXCR by TCRdb, which kept only in-frame beta chains. Rows with a matching CDR3 protein are joined into one entry that keeps the most common DNA and genes. This sample comprises about 510,000 distinct CDR3 sequences, over 20% of them detected only once. 0.65% to 0.95% of the sample rests with the top ten. The sequenced sample was naive CD8+ T cells from blood, with Jurkat cell RNA spiked in. This sample's cell subset or site label indicates: FACS-sorted CD8+CD4-CCR7+CD45RA+ naive T cells. The source of these receptors is a human donor in good health. Some libraries in this study had Jurkat cell RNA spiked in.

This clonotype came up a few times. An end of the junction does not agree with germline; a read error may underlie this. The chain links TRBV20-1 to TRBJ1-1, with 7 bases matching TRBD1. The CDR3 is 14 residues long. In germline, CDR1 is DFQATT, CDR2 SNEGSKA (reference sequence). The CDR3 nucleotides read TGCAGCGCTAAGCTCCGGGACAGAGGTACTGAAGCTTTCTTT. This gives the protein CSAKLRDRGTEAFF.

The CDR3 DNA reads TGTGCCAGCAGATTACTAGCGGGATCTACCTACGAGCAGTACTTC. Its protein is CASRLLAGSTYEQYF. The chain carries TRBV27 and TRBJ2-7; 10 bases fit TRBD2. V shed 6 bases, J shed 2 bases, and the junction held 7 bases outside the gene matches. The CDR3 loop spans 15 amino acids. Germline values: CDR1 MNHEY, CDR2 SMNVEV (reference sequence).

V and J are TRBV12-3 or TRBV12-4 and TRBJ2-6, with 10 bases identical to TRBD1. V gave up 0 bases and J gave up 0 bases; unmatched junction bases: 5. The CDR3 sequence is 19 residues long. This CDR3 reads CASSLAGTGVTSGANVLTF. CDR3 nucleotides: TGTGCCAGCAGTTTAGCTGGGACAGGGGTTACCTCTGGGGCCAACGTCCTGACTTTC.

A word on this clonotype: This may be a read error: a much more frequent sequence differs by one nucleotide. The rearrangement uses TRBV12-5 and TRBJ2-1; D tentatively reads TRBD1 or TRBD2 (7 bases each). Germline CDR1 LGHNT, CDR2 FRNRAP. V lost 7 bases to trimming and J lost 8 bases, with 24 bases between them. This CDR3 region has 16 residues. The CDR3 loop reads CASAQTGRVRGDEQFF. The CDR3 DNA reads TGTGCTAGTGCCCAGACAGGGAGGGTCCGGGGAGATGAGCAGTTCTTC.

Many counts were recorded for this clonotype. V gene TRBV11-2 combines with J gene TRBJ1-1, with TRBD1 matching 7 bases. The V and J ends lost 5 bases and 0 bases, in that order; junction bases with no gene match: 6. CDR1 and CDR2 (germline): SGHAT, FQNNGV. The length of the CDR3 is 15 residues. This CDR3 reads CASSTRTGMNTEAFF. In DNA form, the CDR3 reads TGTGCCAGCAGCACCCGGACAGGCATGAACACTGAAGCTTTCTTT.

In this sample, this clonotype turned up many times. The chain has TRBV6-6 and TRBJ1-5; D perhaps matches TRBD1 (5 bases). The ends were cut back, 7 bases at V and 10 bases at J, with 20 bases in the middle. In germline, CDR1 is MNHNY, CDR2 SVGAGI (reference sequence). The CDR3 contains 14 residues. CDR3 protein: CASNLQEGFAPQHF. The CDR3 nucleotides read TGTGCCAGCAACCTACAGGAAGGTTTTGCTCCCCAGCATTTT.

This clonotype came up a few times. The rearrangement joins TRBV4-1 to TRBJ1-2, with TRBD1 as a possible D gene (5 bases). In germline, CDR1 is MGHRA, CDR2 YSYEKL. This CDR3 is 16 amino acids long. V was clipped by 0 bases and J by 8 bases, with 19 bases between them. Written as DNA, the CDR3 is TGCGCCAGCAGCCAAGAAGGGCCTGGGGGGGGTTGGGGCTACACCTTC. As protein: CASSQEGPGGGWGYTF.

This clonotype was recorded a few times. The CDR3 nucleotides are TGTGCCAGCAGCCCCGGGATTTCCTCCGTCGACGAGCAGTACTTC. Translated, it gives CASSPGISSVDEQYF. This chain links TRBV7-9 with TRBJ2-7, with a possible D match to TRBD2 (5 bases). CDR1 and CDR2 (germline): SEHNR, FQNEAQ (reference sequence). This CDR3 has 15 residues. With 5 bases removed from V and 5 bases from J, the gap between germline ends came to 19 bases. Using reference TRBV7-9 and TRBJ2-7 for the parts outside the CDR3, the full variable domain is DTGVSQNPRHKITKRGQNVTFRCDPISEHNRLYWYRQTLGQGPEFLTYFQNEAQLEKSRLLSDRFSAERPKGSFSTLEIQRTEQGDSAMYLCASSPGISSVDEQYFGPGTRLTVT.

The chain joins TRBV9 to TRBJ2-7, with TRBD2 matching over 7 bases. The J segment lost 6 bases and the V segment lost 0 bases, leaving 3 bases of the junction unmatched. The CDR3 length is 13 residues. CDR1 and CDR2 (germline): SGDLS, YYNGEE. The CDR3 reads CASSVEGEGEQYF. For the CDR3, the DNA is TGTGCCAGCAGCGTAGAAGGGGAGGGCGAGCAGTACTTC.

The gene calls are TRBV14 and TRBJ2-7, with D possibly being TRBD1 (5 bases). Germline V gene data show CDR1 as SGHDN and CDR2 as FVKESK. The CDR3 extends over 14 amino acids. Trimming took 4 bases from V and 2 from J, leaving 12 bases between them. The CDR3 region is CASSPSTDTYEQYF. Here the CDR3 DNA reads TGTGCCAGCAGCCCCTCGACAGATACCTACGAGCAGTACTTC.